The sequence of this TCR beta chain was determined in a study of a mutant IDH1 vaccine in newly diagnosed glioma. Study-wide context: Patients came in for eight vaccinations, in weeks 1, 3, 5, 7, 11, 15, 19 and 23. Those enrolled had earlier been treated with radiotherapy, temozolomide, or both, mostly both. Study results and limitations: Shifts in the top peripheral T cell clonotypes seemed unrelated to pseudoprogression. Detectable vaccine-induced immune responses arose in 80% to 95% of patients.

Time point: week 11, during vaccination. Topical imiquimod was applied with each vaccine dose, which held 300 ug of mutant IDH1 20-mer peptide. Germline CDR1 reads SQVTM; CDR2 reads ANQGSEA. The CDR3 covers 11 residues. The germline V and J ends were trimmed by 4 bases and 5 bases, with 9 bases remaining between them. Assay used: immunoSEQ multiplex PCR; TCRdb lists only in-frame clones, some missing. This table holds 110,000 or so clones, about nine tenths found once. Details on this clone: Its specificity is not known.

The chain has TRBV29-1 and TRBJ2-7; D unclear. Sequenced material: PBMCs, taken from a glioma patient whose treatment included an IDH1 peptide vaccine. This sequence was found in a woman aged 45 to 65 with glioma. Here the CDR3 DNA reads TGCAGCGTTGGAAGTGTTCACGAGCAGTACTTC. Encoded protein: CSVGSVHEQYF.